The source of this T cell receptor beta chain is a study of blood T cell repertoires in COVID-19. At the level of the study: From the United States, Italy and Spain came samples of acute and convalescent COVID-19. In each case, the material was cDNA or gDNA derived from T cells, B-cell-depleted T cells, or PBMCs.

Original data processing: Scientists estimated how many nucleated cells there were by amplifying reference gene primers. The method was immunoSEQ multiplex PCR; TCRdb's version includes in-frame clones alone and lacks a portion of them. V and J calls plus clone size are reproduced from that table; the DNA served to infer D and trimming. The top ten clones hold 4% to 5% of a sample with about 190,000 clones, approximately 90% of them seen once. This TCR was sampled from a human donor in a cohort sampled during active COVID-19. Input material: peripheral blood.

This chain's CDR3 is CASKNDRVDYGYTF. As DNA, the CDR3 is TGTGCCAGCAAGAACGACAGGGTGGACTATGGCTACACCTTC. The chain couples TRBV2 to TRBJ1-2, with 7 bases fitting TRBD1. V gave up 7 bases and J gave up 3 bases; unmatched junction bases: 8. Germline CDR1 and CDR2: SNHLY and FYNNEI. The CDR3 is 14 amino acids.